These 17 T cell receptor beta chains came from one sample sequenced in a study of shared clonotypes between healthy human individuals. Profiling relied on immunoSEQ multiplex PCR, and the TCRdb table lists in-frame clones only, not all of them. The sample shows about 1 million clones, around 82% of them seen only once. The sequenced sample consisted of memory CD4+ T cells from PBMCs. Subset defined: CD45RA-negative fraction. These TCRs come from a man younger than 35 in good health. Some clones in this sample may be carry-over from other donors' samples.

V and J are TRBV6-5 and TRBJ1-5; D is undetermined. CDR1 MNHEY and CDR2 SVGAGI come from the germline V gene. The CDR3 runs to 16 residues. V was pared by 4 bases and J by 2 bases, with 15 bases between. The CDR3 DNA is TGTGCCAGCAGTTCGGATGCAATAAGGGGCAATCAGCCCCAGCATTTT. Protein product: CASSSDAIRGNQPQHF.

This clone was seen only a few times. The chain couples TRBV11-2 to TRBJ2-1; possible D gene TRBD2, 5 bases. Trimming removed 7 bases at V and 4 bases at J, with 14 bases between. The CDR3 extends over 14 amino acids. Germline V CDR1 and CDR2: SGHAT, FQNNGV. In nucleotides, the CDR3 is TGTGCCAGCACCAAAAACCCGGGATACAATGAGCAGTTCTTC. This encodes CASTKNPGYNEQFF.

CDR3: CASSSRGYEQYF. The CDR3 DNA follows: TGCGCCAGCAGCTCGCGGGGCTACGAGCAGTACTTC. The V gene is TRBV4-1, the J gene TRBJ2-7; tentatively, D is TRBD2 (6 bases). Germline V gene data show CDR1 as MGHRA and CDR2 as YSYEKL. The CDR3 consists of 12 residues. The V end was cut by 5 bases, the J end by 3 bases, with 8 bases between.

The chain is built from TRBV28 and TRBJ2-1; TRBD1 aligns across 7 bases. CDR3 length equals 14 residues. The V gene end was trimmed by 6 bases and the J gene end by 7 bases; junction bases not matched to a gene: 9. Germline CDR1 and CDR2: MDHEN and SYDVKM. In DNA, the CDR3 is TGTGCCAGCAGGCCAACAGGGGTAGAAAATGAGCAGTTCTTC. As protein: CASRPTGVENEQFF.

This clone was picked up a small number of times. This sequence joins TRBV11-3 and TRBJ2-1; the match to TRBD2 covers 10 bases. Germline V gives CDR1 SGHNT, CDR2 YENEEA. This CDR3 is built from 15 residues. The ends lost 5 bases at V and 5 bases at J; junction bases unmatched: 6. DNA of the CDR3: TGTGCCAGCAGCCGAGACAGCGGGAGGGACAATGAGCAGTTCTTC. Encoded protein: CASSRDSGRDNEQFF.

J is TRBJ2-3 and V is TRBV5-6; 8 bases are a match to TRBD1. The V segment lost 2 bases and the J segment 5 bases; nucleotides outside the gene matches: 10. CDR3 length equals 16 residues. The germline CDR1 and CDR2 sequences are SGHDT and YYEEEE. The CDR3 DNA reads TGTGCCAGCAGCTTTAGCTGGACAGGGTCAATAGATACGCAGTATTTT. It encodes CASSFSWTGSIDTQYF.

CDR3 bases: TGTGCCAGCAGAACAAAGAGTTACACTGAAGCTTTCTTT. This translates into CASRTKSYTEAFF. V usage is TRBV2 and J usage is TRBJ1-1; D unresolved. This CDR3 contains 13 residues. The germline V gene has CDR1 SNHLY and CDR2 FYNNEI. V shed 6 bases and J shed 3 bases, with 11 bases lying between them.

The CDR3 is CASSLGFRGSTRYTQYF. The CDR3 DNA reads TGTGCCAGCAGCTTAGGGTTTAGGGGGAGCACTCGATATACGCAGTATTTT. This chain uses TRBV11-2 with TRBJ2-3; possibly TRBD1 for D (6 bases). Trimming shortened V by 1 base and J by 7 bases, and 21 bases separated the two germline ends. CDR1 and CDR2 (germline): SGHAT, FQNNGV. The CDR3 extends over 17 amino acids. Filled out from reference TRBV11-2 and TRBJ2-3, the complete variable domain reads EAGVAQSPRYKIIEKRQSVAFWCNPISGHATLYWYQQILGQGPKLLIQFQNNGVVDDSQLPKDRFSAERLKGVDSTLKIQPAKLEDSAVYLCASSLGFRGSTRYTQYFGPGTRLTVL.

The CDR3 here is CASSLGLADLGAQYF. The CDR3 DNA follows: TGTGCCAGCAGTTTAGGGCTAGCGGACCTCGGGGCCCAGTACTTC. The chain joins TRBV28 to TRBJ2-7; the match to TRBD2 covers 7 bases. With V trimmed by 2 bases and J by 10 bases, 14 bases remained unmatched. The CDR3 contains 15 residues. Per germline, CDR1 MDHEN and CDR2 SYDVKM.

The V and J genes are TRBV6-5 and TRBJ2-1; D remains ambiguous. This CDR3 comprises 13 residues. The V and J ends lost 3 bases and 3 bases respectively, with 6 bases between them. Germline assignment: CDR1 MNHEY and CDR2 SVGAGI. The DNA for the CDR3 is TGTGCCAGCAGTTATAGGATCTACAATGAGCAGTTCTTC. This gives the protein CASSYRIYNEQFF.

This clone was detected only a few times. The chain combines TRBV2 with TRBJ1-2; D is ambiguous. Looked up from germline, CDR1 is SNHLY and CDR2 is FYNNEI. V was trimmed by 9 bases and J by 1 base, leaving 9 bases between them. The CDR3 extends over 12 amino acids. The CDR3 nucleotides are TGTGCCAGTGCGCCGGATAACTATGGCTACACCTTC. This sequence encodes CASAPDNYGYTF.

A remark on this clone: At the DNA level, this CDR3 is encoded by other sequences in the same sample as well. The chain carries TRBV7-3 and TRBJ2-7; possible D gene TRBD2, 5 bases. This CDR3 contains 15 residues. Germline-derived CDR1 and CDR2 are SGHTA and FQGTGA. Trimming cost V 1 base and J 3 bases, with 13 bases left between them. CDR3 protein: CASSLRAGGGYEQYF. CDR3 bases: TGTGCCAGCAGCTTAAGGGCGGGTGGAGGCTACGAGCAGTACTTC.

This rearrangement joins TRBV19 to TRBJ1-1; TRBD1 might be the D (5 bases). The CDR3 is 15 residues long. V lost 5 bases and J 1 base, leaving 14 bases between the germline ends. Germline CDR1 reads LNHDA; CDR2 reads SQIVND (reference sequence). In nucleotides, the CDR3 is TGTGCCAGTAGTCCGTGGGGGACCCAGAACACTGAAGCTTTCTTT. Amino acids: CASSPWGTQNTEAFF. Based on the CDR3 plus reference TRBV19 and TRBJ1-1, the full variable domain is DGGITQSPKYLFRKEGQNVTLSCEQNLNHDAMYWYRQDPGQGLRLIYYSQIVNDFQKGDIAEGYSVSREKKESFPLTVTSAQKNPTAFYLCASSPWGTQNTEAFFGQGTRLTVV.

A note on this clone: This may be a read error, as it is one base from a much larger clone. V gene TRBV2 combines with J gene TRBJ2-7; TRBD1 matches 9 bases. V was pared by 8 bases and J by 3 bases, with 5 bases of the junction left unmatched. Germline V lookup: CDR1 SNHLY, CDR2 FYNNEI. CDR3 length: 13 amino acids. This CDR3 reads CASAGTGFYEQYF. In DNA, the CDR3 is TGTGCCAGCGCCGGGACAGGGTTCTACGAGCAGTACTTC.

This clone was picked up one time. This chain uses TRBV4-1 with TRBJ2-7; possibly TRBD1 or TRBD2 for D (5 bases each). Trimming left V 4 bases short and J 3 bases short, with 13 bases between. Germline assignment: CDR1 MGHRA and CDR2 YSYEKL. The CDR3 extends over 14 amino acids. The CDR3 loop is CASSRTRDRYEQYF. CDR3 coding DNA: TGCGCCAGCAGCCGCACCAGGGACCGCTACGAGCAGTACTTC.

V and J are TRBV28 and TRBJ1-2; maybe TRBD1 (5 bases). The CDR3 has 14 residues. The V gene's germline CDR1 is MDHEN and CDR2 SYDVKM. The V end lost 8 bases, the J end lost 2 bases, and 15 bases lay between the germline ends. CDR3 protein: CASRRWGENYGYTF. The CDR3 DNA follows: TGTGCCAGCCGACGGTGGGGCGAGAACTATGGCTACACCTTC.

The CDR3 loop reads CASSLRVDEKLFF. The CDR3 DNA reads as TGTGCCAGCAGCCTACGTGTGGATGAAAAACTGTTTTTT. The J gene is TRBJ1-4, the V gene TRBV4-2; D uncertain. V lost 4 bases to trimming and J lost 6 bases, with 9 bases between them. This CDR3 is 13 amino acids long. Per the germline V gene, CDR1 is LGHNA and CDR2 is YNFKEQ.